This entry is about one T cell receptor beta chain. Antigen unknown. The PCR ran on 60 Vbeta and 13 Jbeta primers. The method was immunoSEQ multiplex PCR; TCRdb's version includes in-frame clones alone and lacks a portion of them. This table holds about 130,000 clones, roughly two thirds found once. The length of the CDR3 is 16 residues. Germline V gene data show CDR1 as MNHEY and CDR2 as SMNVEV (reference sequence). V was clipped by 2 bases and J by 6 bases, with 16 bases between them. The sample comes from a study of cytomegalovirus exposure and HLA in healthy donors. Points from the study as a whole: Across donors, sequencing depth was assumed by presence/absence analyses to be roughly uniform. Accurate HLA-A and HLA-B prediction from TCR beta sequences was reported for most subjects.

The chain links TRBV27 to TRBJ2-2; D is possibly TRBD1 (5 bases). The specimen was PBMCs. This clonotype was obtained from a man aged 30-40 years in good health and CMV-seropositive. CDR3 nucleotide sequence: TGTGCCAGCAGTTTAGGTGGGGCAGAAAGGTCCGGGGAGCTGTTTTTT. Its translation is CASSLGGAERSGELFF.